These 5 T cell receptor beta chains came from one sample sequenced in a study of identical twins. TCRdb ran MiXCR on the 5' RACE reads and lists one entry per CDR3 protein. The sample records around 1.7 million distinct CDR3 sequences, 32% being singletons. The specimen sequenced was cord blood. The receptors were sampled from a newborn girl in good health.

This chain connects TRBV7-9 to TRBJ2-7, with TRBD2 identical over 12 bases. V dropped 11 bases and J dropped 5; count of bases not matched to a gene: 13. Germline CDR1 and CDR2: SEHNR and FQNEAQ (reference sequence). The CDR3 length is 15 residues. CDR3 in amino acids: CAGRRLAGVVDEQYF. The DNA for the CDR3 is TGTGCCGGCCGCAGACTAGCGGGAGTAGTGGACGAGCAGTACTTC.

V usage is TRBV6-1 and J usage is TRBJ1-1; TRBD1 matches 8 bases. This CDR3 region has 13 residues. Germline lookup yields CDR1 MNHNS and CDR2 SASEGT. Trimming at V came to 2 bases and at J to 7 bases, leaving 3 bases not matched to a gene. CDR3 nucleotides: TGTGCCAGCAGTGAACAGGGGGCGGGTGAAGCTTTCTTT. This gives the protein CASSEQGAGEAFF.

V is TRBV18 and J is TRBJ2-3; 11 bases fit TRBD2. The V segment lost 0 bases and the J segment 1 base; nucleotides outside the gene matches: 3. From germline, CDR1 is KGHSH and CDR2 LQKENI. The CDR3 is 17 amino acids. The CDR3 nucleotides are TGTGCCAGCTCACCACCTACTAGCGGGAGTCGCACAGATACGCAGTATTTT. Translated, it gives CASSPPTSGSRTDTQYF.

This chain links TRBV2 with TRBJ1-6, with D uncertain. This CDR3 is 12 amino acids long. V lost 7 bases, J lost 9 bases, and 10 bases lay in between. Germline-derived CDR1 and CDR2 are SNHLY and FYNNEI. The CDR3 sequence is CASTINISPLHF. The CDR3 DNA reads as TGTGCCAGCACCATAAATATTTCACCCCTCCACTTT.

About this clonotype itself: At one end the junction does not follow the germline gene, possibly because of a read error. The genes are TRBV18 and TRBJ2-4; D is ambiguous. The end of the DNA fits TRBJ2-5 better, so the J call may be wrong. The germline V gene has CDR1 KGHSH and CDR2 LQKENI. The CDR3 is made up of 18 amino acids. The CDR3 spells CANSPTKTAWAIQETQYF. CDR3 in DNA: TGTGCCAACTCACCGACCAAGACCGCATGGGCGATCCAAGAGACCCAGTACTTC.